This note documents a single T cell receptor (beta chain) sequence. The sample belongs to a study of T cell responses to AZD1222 COVID-19 vaccine. Profiled with immunoSEQ multiplex PCR; TCRdb holds only in-frame clones, not every one. Seen here are about 90,000 clones, 75% to 90% observed once, and the top ten hold approximately 15%. This CDR3 spans 16 amino acids. From germline, CDR1 is SNHLY and CDR2 FYNNEI. V was pared by 7 bases and J by 7 bases, with 20 bases between. The clonotype was recovered from an adult in good health. Sequencing was performed on peripheral blood, taken on day 0 of AZD1222 vaccination. The chain recombines TRBV2 with TRBJ1-6, with D possibly being TRBD1 (5 bases). This CDR3 reads CASTEPKTALNSPLHF. The CDR3 bases are TGTGCCAGCACCGAACCCAAGACAGCGCTCAATTCACCCCTCCACTTT.